The 23 T cell receptor beta chains below were found in one sample sequenced in a study of CD8+ T cells in alopecia areata. Treatment of the sample: oral pan-JAK inhibitor, 5-10 mg twice daily. Extracted from the samples, RNA was reverse transcribed into cDNA to serve as the sequencing template. Here immunoSEQ multiplex PCR was the method, and the copy in TCRdb shows in-frame clones only, minus some. The table lists 200,000 or so clones, roughly 50% of them singletons. Sequencing used CD4+ T cells sorted from blood, obtained at week 24, from a patient treated with tofacitinib. These receptors all come from a human donor with alopecia areata.

This chain joins TRBV4-1 and TRBJ2-5; 8 bases agree with TRBD2. CDR3 length equals 18 residues. The V gene end was trimmed by 0 bases and the J gene end by 4 bases; junction bases not matched to a gene: 13. The germline CDR1 and CDR2 sequences are MGHRA and YSYEKL. In nucleotides, the CDR3 is TGCGCCAGCAGCCAAGATGCGGTAGCGGGGACCTCGGGAGAGACCCAGTACTTC. Its protein is CASSQDAVAGTSGETQYF.

This chain uses TRBV10-3 with TRBJ1-1, with D possibly TRBD1 on 5 matching bases. CDR3 length: 16 residues. Germline-derived CDR1 and CDR2 are ENHRY and SYGVKD. Deletions cut 4 bases from V and 0 bases from J, with 15 bases between. The CDR3 nucleotides are TGTGCCATCAGTGCACAATTCGGGACCGTGAACACTGAAGCTTTCTTT. Amino acid sequence: CAISAQFGTVNTEAFF.

The DNA of the CDR3 is TGTGCCAGCAGCCCCACAGGGGGCTCTGGAAACACCATATATTTT. Its translation: CASSPTGGSGNTIYF. V and J are TRBV7-2 and TRBJ1-3; 8 bases are a match to TRBD1. The ends lost 5 bases at V and 0 bases at J; junction bases unmatched: 3. Looked up from germline, CDR1 is SGHTA and CDR2 is FQGNSA. This CDR3 contains 15 residues.

The chain is built from TRBV27 and TRBJ1-2; maybe TRBD1 (5 bases). The CDR3 totals 12 residues. V was trimmed by 3 bases and J by 7 bases, leaving 9 bases between them. The germline CDR1 and CDR2 sequences are MNHEY and SMNVEV (reference sequence). DNA for the CDR3: TGTGCCAGCAGTTTCCAGGGAAGTGGCTACACCTTC. Translation gives CASSFQGSGYTF.

Remarks on this clone: The junction departs from the called germline gene at one end, perhaps through a read error. The V gene is TRBV28, the J gene TRBJ1-1, with D possibly TRBD1 on 5 matching bases. Germline V gives CDR1 MDHEN, CDR2 SYDVKM. The CDR3 consists of 15 residues. CDR3 in amino acids: CASQGPDTGRLEECF. CDR3 in DNA: TGTGCCAGCCAGGGCCCCGACACGGGACGGCTGGAGGAGTGCTTT.

The chain carries TRBV15 and TRBJ2-5; tentative D call: TRBD2 (6 bases). V lost 4 bases to trimming and J lost 5 bases, with 14 bases between them. Germline V lookup: CDR1 LNHNV, CDR2 YYDKDF (reference sequence). The CDR3 extends over 14 amino acids. The DNA of the CDR3 is TGTGCCACCAGCAAGCGTGGGGACTCGGAGACCCAGTACTTC. It encodes CATSKRGDSETQYF.

About this clone: A junction boundary mismatches the germline segment, possibly from a read error. The V and J genes are TRBV7-2 and TRBJ2-6; either TRBD1 or TRBD2 may fit D (5 bases each). CDR1 SGHTA and CDR2 FQGNSA come from the germline V gene. CDR3 length: 17 residues. CDR3 loop: CASSLGVRVDGGNVLTF. CDR3 DNA: TGTGCCAGCAGCTTAGGGGTCAGGGTGGATGGGGGCAACGTCCTGACTTTC. Variable domain in full (rest from reference TRBV7-2 and TRBJ2-6): GAGVSQSPSNKVTEKGKDVELRCDPISGHTALYWYRQSLGQGLEFLIYFQGNSAPDKSGLPSDRFSAERTGGSVSTLTIQRTQQEDSAVYLCASSLGVRVDGGNVLTFGAGSRLTVL.

The chain links TRBV9 to TRBJ1-4; 10 bases agree with TRBD1. From germline, CDR1 is SGDLS and CDR2 YYNGEE. Unmatched junction bases numbered 2, after V lost 3 bases and J lost 6 bases. CDR3 length: 14 amino acids. CDR3 coding DNA: TGTGCCAGCAGCGAGGGGACAGGGGATGAAAAACTGTTTTTT. It codes for CASSEGTGDEKLFF.

A few counts support this clone. J is TRBJ2-5 and V is TRBV5-6; 10 bases match TRBD1. Germline values: CDR1 SGHDT, CDR2 YYEEEE. Germline trimming cut 4 bases from V and 5 bases from J; bases unmatched to any gene: 8. The CDR3 is made up of 15 amino acids. CDR3 DNA sequence: TGTGCCAGCAGCATTGAGACAGGGGGCATCGAGACCCAGTACTTC. This codes for CASSIETGGIETQYF.

The chain uses TRBV11-3 and TRBJ2-1, with D possibly called TRBD1 or TRBD2 (5 bases each). Germline CDR1 and CDR2: SGHNT and YENEEA. With 4 bases removed from V and 5 bases from J, the gap between germline ends came to 9 bases. This CDR3 has 13 residues. In nucleotides, the CDR3 is TGTGCCAGCAGCTACCGGGGCCACAATGAGCAGTTCTTC. Residues: CASSYRGHNEQFF.

The rearrangement links TRBV30 to TRBJ2-5; the D gene is possibly TRBD2 (6 bases). This CDR3 spans 15 amino acids. Trimming stripped 0 bases from V and 9 bases from J, with 20 bases between. Germline loops: CDR1 GTSNPN, CDR2 SVGIG (reference sequence). CDR3 nucleotide sequence: TGTGCCTGGAGTGTACAAGAGACTAGATCTCTTCCCCAGTACTTC. Protein: CAWSVQETRSLPQYF.

The sample holds a few counts of this clone. The chain links TRBV4-3 to TRBJ2-7, with 7 bases matching TRBD2. CDR1 and CDR2 (germline): LGHNA, YSLEER. CDR3 length: 16 amino acids. V lost 0 bases, J lost 2 bases, and 7 bases stayed unmatched. The CDR3 DNA is TGCGCCAGCAGCCAAGACCTGGGGGGGACGCCCTACGAGCAGTACTTC. Protein sequence: CASSQDLGGTPYEQYF.

This clone was recorded a few times. The chain recombines TRBV9 with TRBJ2-1; no firm D call. Germline assignment: CDR1 SGDLS and CDR2 YYNGEE. The CDR3 is made up of 12 amino acids. With 3 bases removed from V and 4 bases from J, the gap between germline ends came to 5 bases. CDR3 nucleotide sequence: TGTGCCAGCAGCGCTACTTACAATGAGCAGTTCTTC. Translating gives CASSATYNEQFF.

The J gene is TRBJ2-1, the V gene TRBV23-1; 10 bases fit TRBD1. TRBV23-1 is an ORF, and what it does is uncertain. The junction had 17 bases not matched to a gene; V was cut back by 6 bases and J by 9 bases. The length of the CDR3 is 17 residues. The CDR3 reads CASRQPSSGQGDGEQFF. The CDR3 DNA is TGCGCCAGCAGACAACCCTCCTCCGGACAGGGGGATGGTGAGCAGTTCTTC.

V and J are TRBV18 and TRBJ1-6, with D perhaps matching TRBD1 (5 bases). The V gene lost 2 bases and the J gene lost 8 bases, with 13 bases spanning the gap. Germline values: CDR1 KGHSH, CDR2 LQKENI. The CDR3 length is 15 residues. CDR3 DNA: TGTGCCAGCTCACCATTAGACAGACGGGATTCACCCCTCCACTTT. It codes for CASSPLDRRDSPLHF.

This clone was seen a handful of times. The V call is TRBV4-2, the J call TRBJ2-2; TRBD1 is a possible D gene (7 bases). This CDR3 region has 17 residues. V was clipped by 0 bases and J by 1 base, with 12 bases between them. CDR1 LGHNA and CDR2 YNFKEQ come from the germline V gene. CDR3 loop: CASSQDFRGENTGELFF. The CDR3 DNA sequence: TGTGCCAGCAGCCAAGATTTCAGGGGGGAGAACACCGGGGAGCTGTTTTTT.

The chain couples TRBV6-5 to TRBJ2-4; tentative D call: TRBD2 (6 bases). Trimming removed 0 bases from V and 2 bases from J, with 11 bases in between. In germline, CDR1 is MNHEY, CDR2 SVGAGI. The CDR3 covers 16 residues. The CDR3 DNA sequence: TGTGCCAGCAGTTACTCGATGGGGGGACCCAAAAACATTCAGTACTTC. This translates into CASSYSMGGPKNIQYF.

In DNA, the CDR3 is TGTGCCAGCAAGGGGCCGCTCACAGATACGCAGTATTTT. This codes for CASKGPLTDTQYF. The chain carries TRBV2 and TRBJ2-3, with D possibly TRBD1 on 5 matching bases. Germline loops: CDR1 SNHLY, CDR2 FYNNEI. The CDR3 is 13 residues long. Trimming shortened V by 7 bases and J by 2 bases, and 10 bases separated the two germline ends.

V and J are TRBV5-6 and TRBJ1-2; no definite D call. Germline assignment: CDR1 SGHDT and CDR2 YYEEEE. V lost 4 bases, J lost 2 bases, and 18 bases lay in between. This CDR3 spans 16 amino acids. DNA of the CDR3: TGTGCCAGCAGCCAAACCTCCGGAATGGTGAACTATGGCTACACCTTC. This translates into CASSQTSGMVNYGYTF.

The V call is TRBV30, the J call TRBJ2-3, with D tentatively TRBD2 (7 bases). This CDR3 comprises 13 residues. Trimming cost V 5 bases and J 5 bases, with 14 bases left between them. Germline-derived CDR1 and CDR2 are GTSNPN and SVGIG (reference sequence). DNA of the CDR3: TGTGCCTGGTCGCGGGGGCCGGAAGATACGCAGTATTTT. Amino acid sequence: CAWSRGPEDTQYF.

This clone is a singleton in its sample. This chain links TRBV9 with TRBJ2-5; D call uncertain. Germline values: CDR1 SGDLS, CDR2 YYNGEE. This CDR3 is 17 amino acids long. Trimming pared 0 bases from V and 1 base from J, leaving 16 bases between. The CDR3 DNA follows: TGTGCCAGCAGCGTAGTAGTAGGTGGGGAAGGCCAAGAGACCCAGTACTTC. Translating it yields CASSVVVGGEGQETQYF.

This clone was picked up a small number of times. The V gene is TRBV5-1, the J gene TRBJ2-7, with 7 positions matching TRBD1. V lost 4 bases to trimming and J lost 7 bases; unmatched junction nucleotides: 8. The CDR3 has 13 amino acids. CDR1 is SGHRS, CDR2 YFSETQ, per germline. Here the CDR3 DNA reads TGCGCCAGCAGCAGACAGGGAAGTGAGGAGCAGTACTTC. Translation: CASSRQGSEEQYF.

The chain uses TRBV7-2 and TRBJ1-1; D possibly corresponds to TRBD1 (5 bases). Germline V gives CDR1 SGHTA, CDR2 FQGNSA. Trimming shortened V by 3 bases and J by 11 bases, and 13 bases separated the two germline ends. The CDR3 has 12 residues. CDR3 DNA sequence: TGTGCCAGCAGCTTGTGGCAGGGTGGGGCTTTCTTT. Translated, it gives CASSLWQGGAFF.